A selection of T cell receptor beta chains follows, all from one sample in a study of beta chain features in type 1 diabetes. Data came from immunoSEQ multiplex PCR; TCRdb stores just in-frame clones and leaves some out. The table shows a few hundred thousand clones, with 25% to 35% occurring only once. The sample consisted of central memory CD4+ T cells from blood. These receptors came from a man aged 30 to 39 in good health. The CDR3 runs from the conserved cysteine through the conserved F or W. D genes are given only for firm matches. A row's size may be missing; if present it is once, few, many or a size class.

clone size | J gene | V gene | D gene | CDR3 protein | CDR3 DNA
few | TRBJ2-1 | TRBV29-1 | TRBD2 | CSVRDPGLAGVSYNEQFF | TGCAGTGTTAGAGACCCTGGACTAGCGGGAGTTTCCTACAATGAGCAGTTCTTC
many | TRBJ2-5 | TRBV2 | - | CASSPGQPKETQYF | TGTGCCAGCAGTCCCGGACAGCCTAAAGAGACCCAGTACTTC
- | TRBJ2-1 | TRBV29-1 | - | CSVDPRGEQFF | TGCAGCGTCGACCCTAGGGGTGAGCAGTTCTTC
few | TRBJ2-7 | TRBV28 | - | CASSTPSGTTYEQYF | TGTGCCAGCAGCACCCCTTCCGGAACTACCTACGAGCAGTACTTC
- | TRBJ2-7 | TRBV11-2 | - | CASIRDLPGEQYF | TGTGCCAGCATCCGGGACCTACCAGGCGAGCAGTACTTC
few | TRBJ1-3 | TRBV6-1 | TRBD1 | CASSALDRGPSGNTIYF | TGTGCCAGCAGTGCTCTGGACAGGGGACCCTCTGGAAACACCATATATTTT
- | TRBJ2-3 | TRBV7-8 | - | CASSLPNTDTQYF | TGTGCCAGCAGCTTACCCAACACAGATACGCAGTATTTT
- | TRBJ2-2 | TRBV5-1 | - | CASSLSPPNTGELFF | TGCGCCAGCAGCTTGAGCCCTCCGAACACCGGGGAGCTGTTTTTT
- | TRBJ2-6 | TRBV9 | - | CASSVDLSGANVLTF | TGTGCCAGCAGCGTAGACCTCTCTGGGGCCAACGTCCTGACTTTC
- | TRBJ2-3 | TRBV7-9 | TRBD2 | CASASGSLDTQYF | TGTGCCAGCGCTAGCGGGAGTTTAGATACGCAGTATTTT
few | TRBJ1-1 | TRBV25-1 | - | CASSESAGRNTEAFF | TGTGCCAGCAGTGAATCCGCAGGGCGAAACACTGAAGCTTTCTTT
few | TRBJ2-7 | TRBV13 | - | CASSLRKGEQYF | TGTGCCAGCAGCTTAAGGAAAGGGGAGCAGTACTTC
- | TRBJ1-5 | TRBV19 | - | CAIGASYQPQHF | TGTGCGATAGGGGCCAGCTATCAGCCCCAGCATTTT
few | TRBJ2-7 | TRBV6-6 | TRBD1 | CASSDRGTYEQYF | TGTGCCAGCAGTGACAGGGGGACCTACGAGCAGTACTTC
- | TRBJ2-1 | TRBV5-4 | - | CASSSRGAGPYNEQFF | TGTGCCAGCAGCTCCCGGGGCGCAGGCCCCTACAATGAGCAGTTCTTC
- | TRBJ1-2 | TRBV30 | TRBD1 | CAWSAPDRGTYGYTF | TGTGCCTGGAGTGCCCCGGACAGGGGGACCTATGGCTACACCTTC
many | TRBJ2-1 | TRBV20-1 | - | CSARDINEQFF | TGCAGTGCTAGGGATATCAATGAGCAGTTCTTC
few | TRBJ1-2 | TRBV9 | - | CASSPRSEAGYTF | TGTGCCAGCAGCCCCAGGTCGGAGGCCGGCTACACCTTC
few | TRBJ2-7 | TRBV7-2 | - | CASSLAVGADYEQYF | TGTGCCAGCAGCTTAGCGGTGGGGGCCGACTACGAGCAGTACTTC
- | TRBJ2-7 | TRBV6-6 | - | CASSPEVGTQYF | TGTGCCAGCAGTCCCGAGGTTGGGACGCAGTACTTC
few | TRBJ1-5 | TRBV6-5 | - | CASSPGLTGNQPQHF | TGTGCCAGCAGCCCAGGTCTAACCGGCAATCAGCCCCAGCATTTT
- | TRBJ1-1 | TRBV27 | - | CASSPRVNTEAFF | TGTGCCAGCAGTCCACGGGTGAACACTGAAGCTTTCTTT